One sample yielded the 21 T cell receptor beta chains listed below, sequenced in a study of blood T cell repertoires in COVID-19 (dated by TCRdb to 2019 to 2021). To prepare the library, the immunoSEQ multiplex PCR assay was applied. Not all clones reach the TCRdb copy of this immuneACCESS table, which keeps in-frame sequences only. Checked studies attribute under half of the gap to unresolved V genes and leave the rest unexplained. The sample table lists 25,000 to 35,000 clones, roughly 87% of them with a count of one. The top ten constitute about 52% of the sample. Sequencing was performed on peripheral blood. The receptor source for this set is a human donor with acute or convalescent COVID-19. The donor label of this sample is uncertain.

This clone showed up just once. The chain combines TRBV18 with TRBJ1-5; 9 nucleotides line up with TRBD1. Trimming at V came to 4 bases and at J to 6 bases, leaving 4 bases not matched to a gene. The CDR3 is made up of 14 amino acids. Looked up from germline, CDR1 is KGHSH and CDR2 is LQKENI. DNA for the CDR3: TGTGCCAGCTCACGGACAGGGGTGGGTCAGCCCCAGCATTTT. Protein product: CASSRTGVGQPQHF.

The chain has TRBV7-9 and TRBJ1-2; the D gene is possibly TRBD1 (6 bases). V was clipped by 4 bases and J by 0 bases, with 18 bases between them. Germline V gene lookup returns CDR1 SEHNR and CDR2 FQNEAQ (reference sequence). The CDR3 has 17 residues. The CDR3: CASSSQGRGRTNYGYTF. As DNA, the CDR3 is TGTGCCAGCAGCTCGCAGGGGAGGGGCCGGACTAACTATGGCTACACCTTC.

The V and J genes are TRBV5-1 and TRBJ2-6; D perhaps matches TRBD1 (6 bases). The germline CDR1 and CDR2 sequences are SGHRS and YFSETQ. Trimming left V 0 bases short and J 1 base short, with 8 bases between. This CDR3 contains 16 residues. This CDR3 reads CASSLGTGSGANVLTF. CDR3 sequence (DNA): TGCGCCAGCAGCTTGGGAACAGGGTCTGGGGCCAACGTCCTGACTTTC.

The chain carries TRBV29-1 and TRBJ1-4, with 10 bases aligning to TRBD1. Germline V gives CDR1 SQVTM, CDR2 ANQGSEA. V was clipped by 4 bases and J by 8 bases; unmatched bases: 4. This CDR3 region has 13 residues. This CDR3 reads CSVGTGGKEKLFF. The CDR3 DNA follows: TGCAGCGTTGGGACAGGGGGTAAGGAAAAACTGTTTTTT. The full variable domain, with the rest looked up from reference TRBV29-1 and TRBJ1-4, is SAVISQKPSRDICQRGTSLTIQCQVDSQVTMMFWYRQQPGQSLTLIATANQGSEATYESGFVIDKFPISRPNLTFSTLTVSNMSPEDSSIYLCSVGTGGKEKLFFGSGTQLSVL.

The chain employs TRBV5-1 and TRBJ1-1; no clear D gene. CDR3 length: 18 amino acids. V shed 4 bases and J shed 0 bases, with 22 bases lying between them. CDR1 and CDR2 (germline): SGHRS, YFSETQ. CDR3 DNA sequence: TGCGCCAGCAGCGGGAGTATATCAGGCCGGCCCATGAACACTGAAGCTTTCTTT. Its protein product is CASSGSISGRPMNTEAFF.

The chain joins TRBV28 to TRBJ1-3; D is perhaps TRBD1 (6 bases). Germline CDR1 and CDR2: MDHEN and SYDVKM. This CDR3 comprises 14 residues. V dropped 5 bases and J dropped 4 bases, with 12 bases sitting between them. The chain's CDR3 is CASSAGGAGNTIYF. DNA of the CDR3: TGTGCCAGCAGTGCGGGGGGGGCCGGAAACACCATATATTTT.

V gene TRBV29-1 combines with J gene TRBJ2-1, with 7 bases fitting TRBD1. V lost 7 bases and J lost 8; bases outside the gene matches: 11. This CDR3 region has 13 residues. CDR1 and CDR2 (germline): SQVTM, ANQGSEA. As DNA, the CDR3 is TGCAGCGCCCGAGCGGTAGGGGGCTATGAGCAGTTCTTC. It translates to CSARAVGGYEQFF.

The genes are TRBV3-1 (or the pseudogene TRBV3-2) and TRBJ1-2, with TRBD1 as a possible D gene (5 bases). CDR3 length: 11 amino acids. Germline V gene data show CDR1 as LGHDT and CDR2 as YNNKEL (reference sequence). Between the trimmed V and J ends, which lost 5 bases and 7 bases, there was a span of 8 bases. The CDR3 region has the DNA TGTGCCAGCAGCTTGGGGGGTGGCTACACCTTC. This translates into CASSLGGGYTF.

The V call is TRBV6-6, the J call TRBJ2-1; no clear D. Germline V gene data show CDR1 as MNHNY and CDR2 as SVGAGI (reference sequence). Trimming took 5 bases from V and 0 from J, leaving 14 bases between them. The CDR3 has 16 residues. The CDR3 sequence is CASSNAPQFSYNEQFF. For the CDR3, the DNA is TGTGCCAGCAGTAACGCTCCACAATTCTCCTACAATGAGCAGTTCTTC.

The chain has TRBV9 and TRBJ1-1; D is unclear. CDR3 size: 15 residues. From germline, CDR1 is SGDLS and CDR2 YYNGEE. Trimming cost V 2 bases and J 1 base, with 12 bases left between them. The CDR3 DNA sequence: TGTGCCAGCAGCGTCTTTCGGGGAGGGAACACTGAAGCTTTCTTT. It translates to CASSVFRGGNTEAFF.

The chain employs TRBV5-1 and TRBJ2-3; unclear D gene. This CDR3 has 14 amino acids. The germline V gene encodes CDR1 SGHRS and CDR2 YFSETQ. V was shortened by 2 bases and J by 2 bases, with 9 bases between the two germline ends. DNA of the CDR3: TGCGCCAGCAGCTTTAACAGAGACACAGATACGCAGTATTTT. It translates to CASSFNRDTDTQYF.

J is TRBJ2-2 and V is TRBV27; TRBD1 is a possible D gene (5 bases). Germline CDR1 is MNHEY and CDR2 is SMNVEV (reference sequence). Trimming took 0 bases from V and 0 from J, leaving 8 bases between them. The CDR3 length is 16 residues. The CDR3 region is CASSLSRTPNTGELFF. CDR3 nucleotides: TGTGCCAGCAGTTTATCGCGGACACCGAACACCGGGGAGCTGTTTTTT.

The chain couples TRBV9 to TRBJ2-5; D is unresolved. Germline V gene lookup returns CDR1 SGDLS and CDR2 YYNGEE. The CDR3 contains 12 residues. Trimming left V 4 bases short and J 5 bases short, with 9 bases between. CDR3 protein: CASSPQSETQYF. As DNA, the CDR3 is TGTGCCAGCAGCCCCCAGTCTGAGACCCAGTACTTC.

A few counts support this clone. This chain links TRBV7-3 with TRBJ1-2; a weak D match, TRBD1 (5 bases). The germline gives CDR1 SGHTA, CDR2 FQGTGA. This CDR3 contains 15 residues. Trimming shortened V by 5 bases and J by 8 bases, and 21 bases separated the two germline ends. The CDR3 nucleotides read TGTGCCAGCAGCCCCGACCTGGCAGGGCCTCGGGGCTACACCTTC. It specifies CASSPDLAGPRGYTF.

The chain employs TRBV20-1 and TRBJ2-1; a possible D gene is TRBD2 (8 bases). The germline V and J ends were trimmed by 3 bases and 2 bases, with 14 bases remaining between them. Germline lookup yields CDR1 DFQATT and CDR2 SNEGSKA (reference sequence). The CDR3 length is 15 residues. CDR3: CSASDSGTAYNEQFF. The CDR3 DNA sequence: TGCAGTGCTAGTGATAGCGGGACAGCCTACAATGAGCAGTTCTTC.

V usage is TRBV7-2 and J usage is TRBJ2-1; weak D call: TRBD1 (6 bases). CDR3 length: 15 amino acids. Germline CDR1 and CDR2: SGHTA and FQGNSA. Trimming cost V 7 bases and J 0 bases, with 13 bases left between them. The CDR3 DNA follows: TGTGCCAGCATCCAGGGGACGAGCTCCTACAATGAGCAGTTCTTC. Translating gives CASIQGTSSYNEQFF.

The V gene is TRBV11-2, the J gene TRBJ1-3; D may be TRBD1 (5 bases). V shed 1 base and J shed 2 bases, with 9 bases lying between them. The CDR3 extends over 15 amino acids. CDR1 is SGHAT and CDR2 is FQNNGV in the germline V gene. The CDR3 DNA reads as TGTGCCAGCAGCTTAGTAGGGGCAACTGGAAACACCATATATTTT. Translation: CASSLVGATGNTIYF.

V usage is TRBV7-9 and J usage is TRBJ1-4, with D perhaps TRBD1 (5 bases). The CDR3 runs 15 residues. The V and J ends lost 5 bases and 7 bases respectively, with 17 bases between them. Germline values: CDR1 SEHNR, CDR2 FQNEAQ (reference sequence). For the CDR3, the DNA is TGTGCCAGCAGCCCCTACAGTAGGGGCGGTGAAAAACTGTTTTTT. It translates to CASSPYSRGGEKLFF.

The chain carries TRBV2 and TRBJ1-1, with no clear D. V shed 3 bases and J shed 4 bases, with 12 bases lying between them. The CDR3 spans 14 residues. The germline CDR1 and CDR2 sequences are SNHLY and FYNNEI. Written as DNA, the CDR3 is TGTGCCAGCAGTGAGGGCAGGAAGACCACTGAAGCTTTCTTT. Its translation is CASSEGRKTTEAFF.

This clone was seen a single time. The chain employs TRBV29-1 and TRBJ2-1; 9 bases line up with TRBD2. Germline values: CDR1 SQVTM, CDR2 ANQGSEA. The ends lost 5 bases at V and 4 bases at J; junction bases unmatched: 9. The CDR3 spans 15 residues. The CDR3 loop reads CSVRRGGGGYNEQFF. As DNA, the CDR3 is TGCAGCGTTCGGCGGGGGGGCGGAGGGTACAATGAGCAGTTCTTC.

This CDR3 reads CASSYSEPTNEKLFF. CDR3 sequence (DNA): TGTGCCAGCAGTTACTCGGAGCCAACTAATGAAAAACTGTTTTTT. The chain joins TRBV6-5 to TRBJ1-4; the D is unclear. V was pared by 0 bases and J by 0 bases, with 5 bases between. Germline V lookup: CDR1 MNHEY, CDR2 SVGAGI. The CDR3 contains 15 residues.